Below, 8 T cell receptor beta chains from the same sample are listed, as sequenced in a study of blood T cell repertoires in COVID-19. Only in-frame clones appear in the TCRdb table, and some are missing; sequencing was by immunoSEQ multiplex PCR. The sample carries about 260,000 clones, 87% recorded once. The sample consisted of peripheral blood. The receptors shown here come from a woman aged 40 to 50 who had recovered from COVID-19.

This chain links TRBV15 with TRBJ2-7; 8 nucleotides agree with TRBD2. There are 17 residues in the CDR3. The germline gives CDR1 LNHNV, CDR2 YYDKDF (reference sequence). J gave up 0 bases and V 0 bases, and 7 bases lay outside the gene matches. CDR3 in DNA: TGTGCCACCAGCAGAGATCGGGGGGGGATTTACTCCTACGAGCAGTACTTC. Its translation is CATSRDRGGIYSYEQYF.

This chain uses TRBV7-3 with TRBJ2-3, with 12 bases identical to TRBD2. Germline values: CDR1 SGHTA, CDR2 FQGTGA. The CDR3 is 16 residues long. The V and J ends lost 5 bases and 2 bases, in that order; junction bases with no gene match: 5. The CDR3, as DNA: TGTGCCAGCAGCCCCGGACTAGCGGGGCACACAGATACGCAGTATTTT. Its translation: CASSPGLAGHTDTQYF. Combining the CDR3 with reference TRBV7-3 and TRBJ2-3 gives the whole variable domain GAGVSQTPSNKVTEKGKYVELRCDPISGHTALYWYRQSLGQGPEFLIYFQGTGAADDSGLPNDRFFAVRPEGSVSTLKIQRTERGDSAVYLCASSPGLAGHTDTQYFGPGTRLTVL.

The genes are TRBV5-1 and TRBJ1-1, with 12 bases lining up with TRBD1. After removal of 4 bases from V and 0 bases from J, the junction contained 4 bases not matched to a gene. Germline V gives CDR1 SGHRS, CDR2 YFSETQ. The CDR3 length is 16 residues. The chain's CDR3 is CASSKGTGGMNTEAFF. The CDR3 DNA reads as TGCGCCAGCAGCAAGGGGACAGGGGGCATGAACACTGAAGCTTTCTTT.

The chain has TRBV18 and TRBJ1-1, with TRBD1 as a possible D gene (5 bases). The germline V gene encodes CDR1 KGHSH and CDR2 LQKENI. The V and J ends lost 2 bases and 0 bases respectively, with 13 bases between them. The CDR3 sequence is 16 residues long. The CDR3 coding sequence is TGTGCCAGCTCACCATTGGTGGACAAGATGAACACTGAAGCTTTCTTT. The encoded protein is CASSPLVDKMNTEAFF.

The CDR3 loop is CASSKTGLWNEKLFF. In DNA, the CDR3 is TGTGCCAGCAGCAAAACAGGTTTGTGGAATGAAAAACTGTTTTTT. The genes are TRBV21-1 and TRBJ1-4; the DNA was not used to check the table's D call, TRBD1. TRBV21-1 is shown as a pseudogene. The CDR3 is made up of 15 amino acids.

CDR3 sequence (DNA): TGTGCCAGCAGTCTAACAGGGGCCTATGGCTACACCTTC. Residues: CASSLTGAYGYTF. V is TRBV2 and J is TRBJ1-2; TRBD1 agrees at 7 bases. The CDR3 has 13 amino acids. Germline CDR1 reads SNHLY; CDR2 reads FYNNEI. The V gene end was trimmed by 5 bases and the J gene end by 4 bases; junction bases not matched to a gene: 4.

This clone was observed a single time. The chain combines TRBV29-1 with TRBJ1-2; TRBD1 matches 7 bases. V lost 7 bases, J lost 4 bases, and 9 bases stayed unmatched. This CDR3 region has 13 residues. Per the germline V gene, CDR1 is SQVTM and CDR2 is ANQGSEA. The CDR3 DNA sequence: TGCAGCGCTTCGAAGAGGGACAGCTATGGCTACACCTTC. Protein product: CSASKRDSYGYTF. Together with reference TRBV29-1 and TRBJ1-2, the CDR3 gives the full variable domain: SAVISQKPSRDICQRGTSLTIQCQVDSQVTMMFWYRQQPGQSLTLIATANQGSEATYESGFVIDKFPISRPNLTFSTLTVSNMSPEDSSIYLCSASKRDSYGYTFGSGTRLTVV.

The chain joins TRBV5-4 to TRBJ2-3, with 11 nucleotides matching TRBD2. V trimming: 0 bases; J trimming: 4 bases; junction bases outside the gene matches: 13. The germline CDR1 and CDR2 sequences are SGHNT and YYREEE (reference sequence). This CDR3 has 19 residues. CDR3: CASSLGGLAGGPMADTQYF. The CDR3 nucleotides are TGTGCCAGCAGCTTGGGAGGGCTAGCGGGGGGCCCGATGGCAGATACGCAGTATTTT.